A selection of T cell receptor beta chains follows, all from one sample in a study of CD8+CD57+ T cells in acquired aplastic anemia. TCRdb reanalysed the reads using MiXCR and keeps one entry per CDR3 protein. The sample yields about 290,000 distinct CDR3 sequences, around three fifths seen once. What was sequenced was sorted CD4+, CD8+, or CD8+CD57+ T cells (not recorded which) from PBMCs. The origin of the receptors is a human donor with aplastic anemia. Each CDR3 is given with its conserved first and last residue. A D gene is named only where the DNA matches it firmly. Expanded clones are given a class, and other clones once, few, many or no size at all.

size,V,D,J,DNA,CDR3
-,TRBV28,TRBD1,TRBJ1-5,TGTGCCAGCTTGTGGGCAGGGGGCCAGCCCCAGCATTTT,CASLWAGGQPQHF
-,TRBV15,-,TRBJ1-1,TGTGCCACCAGCAGGGCGGGGGGTAAACGGACTGAAGCTTTCTTT,CATSRAGGKRTEAFF
few,TRBV25-1,-,TRBJ2-7,TGTGCCAGCAGTGAATCGCAGGGAGGACGCGAGCAGTACTTC,CASSESQGGREQYF
many,TRBV5-1,-,TRBJ1-1,TGCGCCAGCAGCTGGGGAACGGAGGGCACTGAAGCTTTCTTT,CASSWGTEGTEAFF
-,TRBV7-2,-,TRBJ2-7,TGTGCCAGCAGCTTATTAGGTGGCTACTCATACCAATACGAGCAGTACTTC,CASSLLGGYSYQYEQYF
few,TRBV10-1,-,TRBJ2-7,TGCGCCAGCAGTGAGTACCGGGGCGGCTACGAGCAGTACTTC,CASSEYRGGYEQYF
-,TRBV5-1,-,TRBJ1-2,TGCGCCAGCAGCTGGGGGGGCGGCTACACCTTC,CASSWGGGYTF
-,TRBV5-6,-,TRBJ2-7,TGTGCCAGCAGCGCCATGGGCGCAGACTCCTACGAGCAGTACTTC,CASSAMGADSYEQYF
many,TRBV3-1,-,TRBJ1-1,TGTGCCAGCAGCCATGACTTGAACACTGAAGCTTTCTTT,CASSHDLNTEAFF
many,TRBV12-3/TRBV12-4,-,TRBJ1-2,TGTGCCAGCAGAGACCCTCGAAGGGGGGACTATGGCTACACCTTC,CASRDPRRGDYGYTF
-,TRBV20-1,-,TRBJ2-1,TGCAGTGCTAGCGGGGCCTGGGATGAGCAGTTCTTC,CSASGAWDEQFF
-,TRBV20-1,TRBD2,TRBJ2-3,TGCAGTGCTAGAGATCCCGGCGGGAGTACGAATGAGCAGTATTTT,CSARDPGGSTNEQYF
many,TRBV5-1,TRBD1,TRBJ2-7,TGCGCCAGCAGCCCGGACAGGGCTACCTACGAGCAGTACTTC,CASSPDRATYEQYF
many,TRBV7-9,TRBD1,TRBJ2-1,TGTGCCAGCAGCTTAGCGACAGGGCCAAATCCAAATGAGCAGTTCTTC,CASSLATGPNPNEQFF
-,TRBV20-1,TRBD1,TRBJ2-5,TGCAGTGCCGCCGGGACAGGGCGAGAGACCCAGTACTTC,CSAAGTGRETQYF
-,TRBV29-1,-,TRBJ1-3,TGCAGCGTTGAAGTTCAGGACAACTCTGGAAACACCATATATTTT,CSVEVQDNSGNTIYF
many,TRBV11-2,-,TRBJ2-3,TGTGCCAGCAGCTTAGCAGGTAGCACAGATACGCAGTATTTT,CASSLAGSTDTQYF
many,TRBV5-6,TRBD1,TRBJ2-1,TGTGCCAGCAGCTTGGCAATTAAGACTGGGACAGGGGACTACAATGAGCAGTTCTTC,CASSLAIKTGTGDYNEQFF
-,TRBV2,-,TRBJ1-4,TGTGCCAGCAGTGAAGCGCTTCTGGGACACATTGTGAAACTGTTTTTT,CASSEALLGHIVKLFF
-,TRBV20-1,TRBD2,TRBJ2-3,TGCAGTACCCCGGCCCATCTAGCGGGGGGCACAGATACGCAGTATTTT,CSTPAHLAGGTDTQYF
-,TRBV10-3,-,TRBJ2-7,TGTGCCATCAGTGATCCTAGCGCAAGGGAGACCTACGAGCAGTACTTC,CAISDPSARETYEQYF
once,TRBV12-3/TRBV12-4,-,TRBJ1-1,TGTGCCAGCAACCCCCTCGGGTTAGGGAAAGCTTTCTTT,CASNPLGLGKAFF
many,TRBV20-1,TRBD2,TRBJ2-1,TGCAGTGCTATGCGGGGGGCGGACAATGAGCAGTTCTTC,CSAMRGADNEQFF
-,TRBV2,TRBD1,TRBJ1-1,TGTGCCAGCTTACAGGGGGCCGGGCCGGCTTTCTTT,CASLQGAGPAFF
many,TRBV4-1,-,TRBJ1-5,TGCGCCAGCAGCCAAGTAGGTAGATTCAATCAGCCCCAGCATTTT,CASSQVGRFNQPQHF
-,TRBV4-1,TRBD1,TRBJ1-1,TGCGCCAGCAGCCGAGGGGGACAGATGTCTGAAGCTTTCTTT,CASSRGGQMSEAFF
-,TRBV15,-,TRBJ1-6,TGTGCCACCAGCAGAGATCAGATTTCACCCCTCCACTTT,CATSRDQISPLHF
many,TRBV29-1,-,TRBJ1-2,TGCAGCGTTGAAGATCGGGCAATTAACTATGGCTACACCTTC,CSVEDRAINYGYTF
-,TRBV9,TRBD2,TRBJ2-1,TGTGCCAGCAGCGTAGGCGGGGGGGCGGGCAATGAGCAGTTCTTC,CASSVGGGAGNEQFF
-,TRBV19,-,TRBJ1-6,TGCGCCAGTAGTATAGGCCCCCGGAGTAGGGGATATAATTCACCCTTCCACTTT,CASSIGPRSRGYNSPFHF
once,TRBV2,-,TRBJ1-1,TGTGCCAGCAGTGAATTTGTGGGTTTCGATGAAGCTTTCTTT,CASSEFVGFDEAFF